The present T cell receptor beta chain was sequenced within a study of cytomegalovirus exposure and HLA in healthy donors. Study conclusions and caveats: A later analysis linked 16,951 TCR beta sequences to HLA alleles at 0.05 false discovery rate. Earlier analysis yielded a pattern in which most TCR beta V segments were productive about 90% or about 30% of the time.

In its sample, this clone was seen once. The antigen is undetermined. Amplification used 60 Vbeta primers and 13 Jbeta primers. Original handling: A later analysis counted 80 million or so unique TCR beta chains, around 10 million shared. Repertoires were generated with immunoSEQ multiplex PCR, while TCRdb's copy carries only in-frame clones and drops some. Clone size and the V and J calls come from that table; the DNA yielded D and trimming. The sample lists over 150,000 clones, roughly four fifths occurring once. From germline, CDR1 is SQVTM and CDR2 ANQGSEA. The length of the CDR3 is 13 residues. The V end was cut by 4 bases, the J end by 0 bases, with 7 bases between.

V and J are TRBV29-1 and TRBJ2-1; D is possibly TRBD1 (6 bases). The TCR originated in a man aged 50 or older in good health and CMV-seropositive. Sequencing input: PBMCs. The CDR3 here is CSVADSSYNEQFF. DNA of the CDR3: TGCAGCGTTGCGGACAGCTCCTACAATGAGCAGTTCTTC.